This passage covers 16 T cell receptor beta chains from one sample sequenced in a study of blood T cells in healthy people across ages. For the second PCR, which ran for about 7 to 12 cycles, a sample-barcoded 5' primer and a J-beta primer mix were used. MiXCR was run by TCRdb on the 5' RACE reads, yielding one entry per CDR3 protein. The table lists over 600,000 distinct CDR3 sequences, 20% to 25% of them singletons. Material for sequencing was blood. Receptors were obtained from a man in his sixties or seventies in good health.

The chain links TRBV10-3 to TRBJ2-2, with 9 bases identical to TRBD1. Germline V gene lookup returns CDR1 ENHRY and CDR2 SYGVKD. The length of the CDR3 is 15 residues. Trimming at V came to 4 bases and at J to 5 bases, leaving 5 bases not matched to a gene. CDR3 sequence reads: CAISASTGGTGELFF. In DNA form, the CDR3 reads TGTGCCATCAGTGCCTCGACAGGGGGAACCGGGGAGCTGTTTTTT.

This clonotype has only a few counts. This chain links TRBV5-1 with TRBJ1-1; a weak D match, TRBD1 (5 bases). V lost 0 bases and J lost 7, with 10 bases in between. Per germline, CDR1 SGHRS and CDR2 YFSETQ. The CDR3 has 13 amino acids. The CDR3 sequence: CASSLGQGGEAFF. The CDR3 DNA is TGCGCCAGCAGCTTGGGGCAGGGAGGTGAAGCTTTCTTT.

This chain joins TRBV20-1 and TRBJ2-5; 9 positions match TRBD2. V lost 4 bases and J lost 6; bases outside the gene matches: 9. The CDR3 length is 14 residues. CDR1 DFQATT and CDR2 SNEGSKA come from the germline V gene (reference sequence). This CDR3 is CSATRDAGGKTQYF. CDR3 bases: TGCAGTGCTACCCGGGACGCGGGAGGGAAGACCCAGTACTTC.

This clonotype was counted ten times or more. This chain connects TRBV5-1 to TRBJ2-5; D not certain. Trimming cost V 2 bases and J 5 bases, with 10 bases left between them. Germline CDR1 reads SGHRS; CDR2 reads YFSETQ. The CDR3 loop spans 13 amino acids. CDR3: CASSLGRMETQYF. The CDR3 DNA sequence: TGCGCCAGCAGCTTAGGCAGGATGGAGACCCAGTACTTC.

This clonotype came up a few times. The chain carries TRBV20-1 and TRBJ1-4; 9 nucleotides match TRBD1. This CDR3 is built from 13 residues. The germline V gene has CDR1 DFQATT and CDR2 SNEGSKA (reference sequence). V shed 2 bases, J shed 10 bases, and the junction held 5 bases outside the gene matches. The DNA of the CDR3 is TGCAGTGCTAGAACAGGGGGCAACAGAAAACTGTTTTTT. Translated: CSARTGGNRKLFF.

The gene calls are TRBV4-3 and TRBJ2-7, with 11 bases that match TRBD2. This CDR3 has 15 amino acids. J was trimmed by 3 bases and V by 3 bases; bases with no gene match: 4. In germline, CDR1 is LGHNA, CDR2 YSLEER. The CDR3 coding sequence is TGCGCCAGCAGCCACCAACTAGCGGGAGACTACGAGCAGTACTTC. Its protein is CASSHQLAGDYEQYF.

The rearrangement uses TRBV12-3 or TRBV12-4 and TRBJ2-3; D perhaps matches TRBD1 (6 bases). The V end lost 6 bases, the J end lost 0 bases, and 13 bases lay between the germline ends. This CDR3 has 15 amino acids. CDR3 nucleotide sequence: TGTGCCAGCAGGACGGACAGAACTAGCACAGATACGCAGTATTTT. Translated, it gives CASRTDRTSTDTQYF.

V and J are TRBV7-2 and TRBJ1-3; 10 bases agree with TRBD1. Germline trimming cut 4 bases from V and 4 bases from J; bases unmatched to any gene: 4. The CDR3 is 15 amino acids. CDR1 and CDR2 from the germline V gene are SGHTA and FQGNSA. This CDR3 reads CASSSGQGDGNTIYF. The CDR3 DNA is TGTGCCAGCAGCTCTGGACAGGGGGACGGAAACACCATATATTTT.

A single count supports this clonotype. This may be a read error: a much more frequent sequence differs by one nucleotide. This sequence joins TRBV28 and TRBJ2-5, with 7 bases matching TRBD2. The J call is doubtful: the DNA matches TRBJ2-7 better. CDR1 is MDHEN, CDR2 SYDVKM, per germline. This CDR3 has 14 amino acids. The CDR3 nucleotides are TGTGCCAGCAGTTTGCGGGAGAGCGACTACGAGCAGTACTTC. It yields the protein CASSLRESDYEQYF.

The gene calls are TRBV5-8 and TRBJ2-1, with TRBD1 matching 7 bases. The ends lost 5 bases at V and 0 bases at J; junction bases unmatched: 8. Germline CDR1 reads SGHTS; CDR2 reads YDEGEE. This CDR3 is built from 16 residues. As DNA, the CDR3 is TGTGCCAGCAGGCCGAGGGGGCAGAGCTCCTACAATGAGCAGTTCTTC. Encoded protein: CASRPRGQSSYNEQFF. Combining the CDR3 with reference TRBV5-8 and TRBJ2-1 gives the whole variable domain EAGVTQSPTHLIKTRGQQATLRCSPISGHTSVYWYQQALGLGLQFLLWYDEGEERNRGNFPPRFSGRQFPNYSSELNVNALELEDSALYLCASRPRGQSSYNEQFFGPGTRLTVL.

The V gene is TRBV2, the J gene TRBJ2-7; 7 bases are a match to TRBD2. The CDR3 is 15 residues long. With V trimmed by 7 bases and J by 0 bases, 9 bases remained unmatched. The germline V gene encodes CDR1 SNHLY and CDR2 FYNNEI. DNA of the CDR3: TGTGCCAGCAACCGGGGGGATCCCCTCTCCTACGAGCAGTACTTC. Amino acid sequence: CASNRGDPLSYEQYF. Supplemented by reference TRBV2 and TRBJ2-7, the full variable domain reads EPEVTQTPSHQVTQMGQEVILRCVPISNHLYFYWYRQILGQKVEFLVSFYNNEISEKSEIFDDQFSVERPDGSNFTLKIRSTKLEDSAMYFCASNRGDPLSYEQYFGPGTRLTVT.

This clonotype has only a few counts. The J gene is TRBJ2-2, the V gene TRBV5-8; the D gene is possibly TRBD1 (6 bases). This CDR3 spans 17 amino acids. V was pared by 1 base and J by 1 base, with 14 bases between. The germline CDR1 and CDR2 sequences are SGHTS and YDEGEE. CDR3: CASSLIRATGNTGELFF. CDR3 DNA: TGTGCCAGCAGCTTGATAAGGGCGACAGGGAACACCGGGGAGCTGTTTTTT.

This clonotype was observed at least ten times. V usage is TRBV7-9 and J usage is TRBJ2-2; TRBD2 matches at 9 bases. There are 18 residues in the CDR3. Germline CDR1 reads SEHNR; CDR2 reads FQNEAQ (reference sequence). With V trimmed by 0 bases and J by 1 base, 6 bases remained unmatched. CDR3 sequence (DNA): TGTGCCAGCAGCTTAGCAGCGGGAGGAACCAAGAACACCGGGGAGCTGTTTTTT. Translated: CASSLAAGGTKNTGELFF. Full variable domain (outside the CDR3, taken from reference TRBV7-9 and TRBJ2-2): DTGVSQNPRHKITKRGQNVTFRCDPISEHNRLYWYRQTLGQGPEFLTYFQNEAQLEKSRLLSDRFSAERPKGSFSTLEIQRTEQGDSAMYLCASSLAAGGTKNTGELFFGEGSRLTVL.

The table lists this clonotype with many counts. The CDR3 loop reads CASSQAQNEQFF. The DNA for the CDR3 is TGTGCCAGCAGCCAAGCCCAAAATGAGCAGTTCTTC. The chain couples TRBV3-1 to TRBJ2-1, with no clear D. The length of the CDR3 is 12 residues. Germline lookup yields CDR1 LGHDT and CDR2 YNNKEL (reference sequence). Trimming left V 1 base short and J 7 bases short, with 5 bases between.

The table lists this clonotype with a few counts. The gene calls are TRBV10-3 and TRBJ2-4; 8 bases agree with TRBD1. Germline values: CDR1 ENHRY, CDR2 SYGVKD. The V gene end was trimmed by 5 bases and the J gene end by 0 bases; junction bases not matched to a gene: 9. This CDR3 has 17 amino acids. CDR3 sequence reads: CAISQTQGAIAKNIQYF. CDR3 in DNA: TGTGCCATCAGTCAAACTCAGGGGGCTATAGCCAAAAACATTCAGTACTTC.

The chain uses TRBV5-1 and TRBJ2-4; D may be TRBD1 or TRBD2 (6 bases each). Germline V gene sequence: CDR1 SGHRS, CDR2 YFSETQ. The CDR3 totals 13 residues. The V end lost 0 bases, the J end lost 10 bases, and 11 bases lay between the germline ends. The CDR3 nucleotides read TGCGCCAGCAGCTTGGTCCTAGGGGGGATTCAGTACTTC. Amino acids: CASSLVLGGIQYF.